This passage covers 22 T cell receptor beta chains from one sample sequenced in a study of OX40 agonist ivuxolimab in advanced cancers. TCRdb keeps only in-frame clones here, not all; method: immunoSEQ multiplex PCR. The repertoire holds more than 45,000 clones, with approximately 90% as singletons. Sequenced material: CD4+ or CD8+ T cells sorted from blood, taken in a trial of the OX40 agonist ivuxolimab. The receptor set was obtained from an adult with an advanced solid tumor such as melanoma, head and neck, liver or kidney cancer.

V and J are TRBV19 and TRBJ1-1, with 8 bases matching TRBD1. The germline gives CDR1 LNHDA, CDR2 SQIVND (reference sequence). This CDR3 comprises 15 residues. V was clipped by 0 bases and J by 11 bases; unmatched bases: 11. The CDR3 sequence is CASSIDPRGPSAAFF. CDR3 DNA: TGTGCCAGTAGTATAGACCCCAGGGGGCCCAGTGCCGCTTTCTTT.

The rearrangement joins TRBV15 to TRBJ2-7, with TRBD2 matching 7 bases. CDR1 and CDR2 from the germline V gene are LNHNV and YYDKDF (reference sequence). The CDR3 is 15 residues long. V was clipped by 0 bases and J by 5 bases; unmatched bases: 7. The CDR3 here is CATSRDRASGHEQYF. CDR3 in DNA: TGTGCCACCAGCAGAGATAGGGCTAGCGGCCACGAGCAGTACTTC.

The rearrangement uses TRBV10-3 and TRBJ1-5, with no clear D. The CDR3 length is 13 residues. CDR1 is ENHRY, CDR2 SYGVKD, per germline. Trimming cost V 6 bases and J 6 bases, with 12 bases left between them. Here the CDR3 DNA reads TGTGCCATCAGCGTGGGGTTGTCTCAGCCCCAGCATTTT. Its protein is CAISVGLSQPQHF.

The rearrangement joins TRBV7-3 to TRBJ2-1; D is uncertain. CDR1 and CDR2 (germline): SGHTA, FQGTGA. Trimming removed 5 bases from V and 6 bases from J, with 11 bases in between. The CDR3 runs 13 residues. CDR3 DNA sequence: TGTGCCAGCAGCGACGGTAATTTCAATGAGCAGTTCTTC. The encoded protein is CASSDGNFNEQFF.

This clone was seen only a few times. The genes are TRBV30 and TRBJ2-1, with 7 bases matching TRBD2. The CDR3 totals 13 residues. V dropped 3 bases and J dropped 9; count of bases not matched to a gene: 8. Germline V gives CDR1 GTSNPN, CDR2 SVGIG (reference sequence). In DNA form, the CDR3 reads TGTGCCTGGAGCCCGGGCGGGGGACGTGAGCAGTTCTTC. It is translated as CAWSPGGGREQFF.

In its sample, this clone was seen a few times. The gene calls are TRBV7-2 and TRBJ1-1; 8 bases match TRBD1. V gave up 5 bases and J gave up 9 bases; unmatched junction bases: 8. CDR1 is SGHTA and CDR2 is FQGNSA in the germline V gene. The CDR3 covers 13 residues. The chain's CDR3 is CASSPSRQGKAFF. In DNA form, the CDR3 reads TGTGCCAGCAGCCCCAGTAGACAGGGGAAAGCTTTCTTT.

This chain connects TRBV18 to TRBJ2-5; D is uncertain. Germline CDR1 reads KGHSH; CDR2 reads LQKENI. Trimming removed 0 bases from V and 4 bases from J, with 12 bases in between. There are 15 residues in the CDR3. The CDR3 DNA is TGTGCCAGCTCACCACCCACAACAGAGCGAGAGACCCAGTACTTC. This translates into CASSPPTTERETQYF.

The chain uses TRBV2 and TRBJ1-5, with D maybe TRBD1 (6 bases). The CDR3 runs to 14 residues. V was shortened by 4 bases and J by 4 bases, with 11 bases between the two germline ends. Germline V lookup: CDR1 SNHLY, CDR2 FYNNEI. CDR3 DNA sequence: TGTGCCAGCAGTGTAGGACAGTTGAATCAGCCCCAGCATTTT. It codes for CASSVGQLNQPQHF.

The chain recombines TRBV20-1 with TRBJ2-3; D remains ambiguous. CDR1 and CDR2 (germline): DFQATT, SNEGSKA (reference sequence). With 5 bases removed from V and 4 bases from J, the gap between germline ends came to 7 bases. The CDR3 spans 11 residues. The CDR3 region is CSAADPDTQYF. CDR3 nucleotides: TGCAGTGCTGCCGACCCAGATACGCAGTATTTT.

The gene calls are TRBV7-3 and TRBJ2-2; 15 bases agree with TRBD2. Germline lookup yields CDR1 SGHTA and CDR2 FQGTGA. CDR3 length: 17 residues. Losses at the gene ends were 5 bases for V and 6 bases for J; bases not matched to a gene: 7. CDR3 in amino acids: CASSRGLAGGPAGELFF. Here the CDR3 DNA reads TGTGCCAGCAGCCGCGGACTAGCGGGGGGGCCTGCCGGGGAGCTGTTTTTT. The full variable domain, rest sourced from reference TRBV7-3 and TRBJ2-2, is GAGVSQTPSNKVTEKGKYVELRCDPISGHTALYWYRQSLGQGPEFLIYFQGTGAADDSGLPNDRFFAVRPEGSVSTLKIQRTERGDSAVYLCASSRGLAGGPAGELFFGEGSRLTVL.

The gene calls are TRBV9 and TRBJ2-1; 8 bases agree with TRBD1. The CDR3 length is 15 residues. J was trimmed by 5 bases and V by 1 base; bases with no gene match: 5. Looked up from germline, CDR1 is SGDLS and CDR2 is YYNGEE. The CDR3 DNA reads as TGTGCCAGCAGCGTAATGGCAGGGGGCAACAATGAGCAGTTCTTC. This codes for CASSVMAGGNNEQFF.

This chain uses TRBV5-1 with TRBJ2-2; 13 bases agree with TRBD2. This CDR3 region has 14 residues. Germline V gene data show CDR1 as SGHRS and CDR2 as YFSETQ. With 8 bases clipped from V and 6 bases from J, the junction kept 4 bases outside the gene matches. In DNA, the CDR3 is TGCGCCAGTAGGACTAGCGGGAGCCCCGGGGAGCTGTTTTTT. As protein: CASRTSGSPGELFF. The full variable domain, rest sourced from reference TRBV5-1 and TRBJ2-2, is KAGVTQTPRYLIKTRGQQVTLSCSPISGHRSVSWYQQTPGQGLQFLFEYFSETQRNKGNFPGRFSGRQFSNSRSEMNVSTLELGDSALYLCASRTSGSPGELFFGEGSRLTVL.

V gene TRBV30 combines with J gene TRBJ2-4; no reliable D call. V lost 1 base and J lost 0, with 10 bases in between. The CDR3 loop spans 15 amino acids. Per the germline V gene, CDR1 is GTSNPN and CDR2 is SVGIG (reference sequence). The CDR3 DNA reads TGTGCCTGGAGTGAGCTACGTCTAGCCAAAAACATTCAGTACTTC. It specifies CAWSELRLAKNIQYF.

The CDR3 loop reads CASSLGLAANNEQFF. CDR3 bases: TGTGCCAGCAGCTTAGGGCTAGCGGCAAACAATGAGCAGTTCTTC. The chain joins TRBV7-3 to TRBJ2-1, with TRBD2 matching 7 bases. Per the germline V gene, CDR1 is SGHTA and CDR2 is FQGTGA. The CDR3 is 15 amino acids. The junction had 6 bases not matched to a gene; V was cut back by 2 bases and J by 5 bases. The full variable domain, rest sourced from reference TRBV7-3 and TRBJ2-1, is GAGVSQTPSNKVTEKGKYVELRCDPISGHTALYWYRQSLGQGPEFLIYFQGTGAADDSGLPNDRFFAVRPEGSVSTLKIQRTERGDSAVYLCASSLGLAANNEQFFGPGTRLTVL.

V usage is TRBV6-1 and J usage is TRBJ1-4; maybe TRBD1 (5 bases). V lost 7 bases, J lost 2 bases, and 11 bases lay in between. The V gene's germline CDR1 is MNHNS and CDR2 SASEGT. The CDR3 consists of 14 residues. The chain's CDR3 is CASNRGFTNEKLFF. CDR3 nucleotide sequence: TGTGCCAGCAACCGGGGGTTCACTAATGAAAAACTGTTTTTT.

This chain links TRBV27 with TRBJ1-2, with 10 bases that match TRBD1. The CDR3 totals 16 residues. Unmatched junction bases numbered 14, after V lost 5 bases and J lost 8 bases. Per the germline V gene, CDR1 is MNHEY and CDR2 is SMNVEV (reference sequence). This CDR3 is CASSATPPGQGKGYTF. DNA for the CDR3: TGTGCCAGCAGTGCTACTCCGCCGGGACAGGGGAAAGGCTACACCTTC.

The chain recombines TRBV5-4 with TRBJ1-2; D gene ambiguous. The CDR3 length is 12 residues. V lost 0 bases and J 4 bases, leaving 4 bases between the germline ends. Per germline, CDR1 SGHNT and CDR2 YYREEE (reference sequence). In DNA form, the CDR3 reads TGTGCCAGCAGCTTGGAGGCCTATGGCTACACCTTC. This encodes CASSLEAYGYTF.

This sequence joins TRBV5-8 and TRBJ2-7; D call uncertain. There are 15 residues in the CDR3. Germline V gene data show CDR1 as SGHTS and CDR2 as YDEGEE. The V and J ends lost 8 bases and 2 bases respectively, with 20 bases between them. This CDR3 reads CASSSPFRSTYEQYF. The CDR3 DNA reads TGTGCCAGTTCCTCCCCATTCCGGTCGACCTACGAGCAGTACTTC.

The chain carries TRBV9 and TRBJ2-1, with a weak D call TRBD2 (6 bases). Germline V lookup: CDR1 SGDLS, CDR2 YYNGEE. The CDR3 extends over 15 amino acids. V was clipped by 3 bases and J by 2 bases, with 12 bases between them. The CDR3 region has the DNA TGTGCCAGCAGCGATAGCGGTCCTACCTACAATGAGCAGTTCTTC. This translates into CASSDSGPTYNEQFF. The full variable domain, with the rest looked up from reference TRBV9 and TRBJ2-1, is DSGVTQTPKHLITATGQRVTLRCSPRSGDLSVYWYQQSLDQGLQFLIQYYNGEERAKGNILERFSAQQFPDLHSELNLSSLELGDSALYFCASSDSGPTYNEQFFGPGTRLTVL.

V gene TRBV9 combines with J gene TRBJ2-3; D gene ambiguous. The germline V and J ends were trimmed by 0 bases and 2 bases, with 7 bases remaining between them. The CDR3 extends over 14 amino acids. From germline, CDR1 is SGDLS and CDR2 YYNGEE. The chain's CDR3 is CASSVAPNTDTQYF. The CDR3, as DNA: TGTGCCAGCAGCGTAGCCCCAAACACAGATACGCAGTATTTT.

The rearrangement links TRBV6-5 to TRBJ1-4, with a possible D match to TRBD1 (5 bases). V lost 0 bases and J 2 bases, leaving 7 bases between the germline ends. CDR1 MNHEY and CDR2 SVGAGI come from the germline V gene. This CDR3 has 15 amino acids. The CDR3, as DNA: TGTGCCAGCAGTTACTCACGGGGGACTAATGAAAAACTGTTTTTT. It encodes CASSYSRGTNEKLFF.

The gene calls are TRBV28 and TRBJ2-2, with TRBD1 as a possible D gene (6 bases). CDR1 is MDHEN and CDR2 is SYDVKM in the germline V gene. The CDR3 is made up of 16 amino acids. V dropped 6 bases and J dropped 4 bases, with 18 bases sitting between them. The CDR3 spells CASRPGVLAFTGELFF. The CDR3 region has the DNA TGTGCCAGCAGGCCAGGGGTCCTAGCCTTCACCGGGGAGCTGTTTTTT.